This T cell receptor beta chain was sequenced during a study of cytomegalovirus exposure and HLA in healthy donors. Whole-study results and caveats: Sequence variants that were highly shared formed a cluster that was likely a sequencing artifact. An analysis was carried out at a later point. It showed that HLA-associated TCR beta chains were more clonally expanded than equally common non-associated chains. Previously analyzed data showed that most TCR beta V segments were productive at a frequency of about 87% or about 30%.

The V and J ends lost 6 bases and 4 bases, in that order; junction bases with no gene match: 7. The CDR3 runs 15 residues. Germline-derived CDR1 and CDR2 are MGHRA and YSYEKL. PCR amplification relied on 60 Vbeta primers (plus 13 Jbeta primers). The table came from immunoSEQ multiplex PCR; TCRdb's copy has only in-frame clones and leaves some out. The sample has about 130,000 clones, approximately 87% seen once. As to this clone: Its antigen is not known.

V usage is TRBV4-1 and J usage is TRBJ1-4, with 8 nucleotides matching TRBD1. The source of this sequence is a man aged 18 to 30 in good health and CMV-seropositive. Sequencing was done on a sample of PBMCs. The CDR3 region has the DNA TGCGCCAGCAGTCGAACCGGGACAGGTAATGAAAAACTGTTTTTT. Translated, it gives CASSRTGTGNEKLFF.